Below, 21 T cell receptor beta chains from the same sample are listed, as sequenced in a study of blood T cell repertoires in COVID-19 (dated by TCRdb to between 2020 and 2021). The library was made by the immunoSEQ multiplex PCR assay. TCRdb limited this immuneACCESS table to in-frame rearrangements with V and J called. A share of clones is missing; checked studies link under half to unresolved V genes, and the rest is unexplained. The sample profile shows roughly 400,000 clones; roughly 87% of them were found once. The leading ten clones occupy 2% to 2.5% of the sample. Sequenced: PBMCs or T cells enriched from blood (not recorded which). The receptors here all came from a woman aged 40 to 50 with acute COVID-19.

J is TRBJ2-3 and V is TRBV9; D perhaps matches TRBD1 (5 bases). The CDR3 runs 14 residues. From germline, CDR1 is SGDLS and CDR2 YYNGEE. V lost 0 bases and J lost 6, with 11 bases in between. The CDR3 protein is CASSVATAGDTQYF. CDR3 nucleotides: TGTGCCAGCAGCGTAGCGACTGCAGGGGATACGCAGTATTTT.

The V and J genes are TRBV5-1 and TRBJ2-7, with 8 nucleotides matching TRBD2. Trimming took 1 base from V and 1 from J; bases not matched to a gene: 4. The germline CDR1 and CDR2 sequences are SGHRS and YFSETQ. The CDR3 covers 15 residues. Written as DNA, the CDR3 is TGCGCCAGCAGCTTGAACCGGGGGGGATCCTACGAGCAGTACTTC. Protein sequence: CASSLNRGGSYEQYF. Using reference TRBV5-1 and TRBJ2-7 for the parts outside the CDR3, the full variable domain is KAGVTQTPRYLIKTRGQQVTLSCSPISGHRSVSWYQQTPGQGLQFLFEYFSETQRNKGNFPGRFSGRQFSNSRSEMNVSTLELGDSALYLCASSLNRGGSYEQYFGPGTRLTVT.

The rearrangement links TRBV4-1 to TRBJ1-2; TRBD1 aligns across 7 bases. Germline CDR1 and CDR2: MGHRA and YSYEKL. The CDR3 is 16 residues long. Unmatched junction bases numbered 13, after V lost 2 bases and J lost 7 bases. Here the CDR3 reads CASSQSWPGGRLGYTF. The CDR3 bases are TGCGCCAGCAGCCAAAGTTGGCCAGGGGGACGACTTGGCTACACCTTC.

CDR3 sequence (DNA): TGTGCCAGCACATGGGGGGACAGGTTCGCTAGCACAGATACGCAGTATTTT. It translates to CASTWGDRFASTDTQYF. This rearrangement joins TRBV2 to TRBJ2-3; 8 bases agree with TRBD1. The germline V gene encodes CDR1 SNHLY and CDR2 FYNNEI. Trimming cost V 7 bases and J 0 bases; bases outside gene matches: 12. CDR3 length: 17 residues.

The chain couples TRBV6-5 to TRBJ1-1, with 9 positions matching TRBD1. The CDR3 covers 15 residues. Germline lookup yields CDR1 MNHEY and CDR2 SVGAGI. Losses at the gene ends were 5 bases for V and 5 bases for J; bases not matched to a gene: 9. In DNA, the CDR3 is TGTGCCAGCAGTCAACAACAGGGGGCAAGGACTGAAGCTTTCTTT. Its translation is CASSQQQGARTEAFF.

The rearrangement joins TRBV2 to TRBJ1-5; 10 nucleotides line up with TRBD1. CDR3 length equals 14 residues. V gave up 6 bases and J gave up 10 bases; unmatched junction bases: 9. Looked up from germline, CDR1 is SNHLY and CDR2 is FYNNEI. The CDR3 nucleotides read TGTGCCAGCAGAGAAACCGGGACAGGGGTTCCCCAGCATTTT. It translates to CASRETGTGVPQHF.

The J gene is TRBJ1-2, the V gene TRBV20-1; D might be TRBD1 (5 bases). The CDR3 loop spans 11 amino acids. V was shortened by 7 bases and J by 6 bases, with 12 bases between the two germline ends. Germline values: CDR1 DFQATT, CDR2 SNEGSKA (reference sequence). The CDR3 reads CSVPGYHGYTF. Written as DNA, the CDR3 is TGCAGTGTTCCAGGGTATCATGGCTACACCTTC.

The chain has TRBV5-6 and TRBJ2-7; D perhaps matches TRBD1 (6 bases). Looked up from germline, CDR1 is SGHDT and CDR2 is YYEEEE. V was clipped by 3 bases and J by 3 bases, with 7 bases between them. The CDR3 extends over 12 amino acids. This chain's CDR3 is CASSSDSYEQYF. The CDR3 region has the DNA TGTGCCAGCAGCTCGGACAGCTACGAGCAGTACTTC.

The rearrangement links TRBV15 to TRBJ2-5; 9 nucleotides line up with TRBD2. The CDR3 extends over 15 amino acids. Germline V gives CDR1 LNHNV, CDR2 YYDKDF (reference sequence). With 3 bases clipped from V and 2 bases from J, the junction kept 4 bases outside the gene matches. The CDR3 DNA reads as TGTGCCACCAGCAGCCAGCGGGGGGCACAAGAGACCCAGTACTTC. Translated, it gives CATSSQRGAQETQYF.

This CDR3 is CASSRGQVAGELFF. The CDR3 DNA follows: TGTGCCAGCTCACGCGGACAGGTAGCCGGGGAGCTGTTTTTT. The chain links TRBV18 to TRBJ2-2; 7 nucleotides line up with TRBD1. Germline V gene lookup returns CDR1 KGHSH and CDR2 LQKENI. The V segment lost 4 bases and the J segment 6 bases; nucleotides outside the gene matches: 5. CDR3 size: 14 residues.

The rearrangement links TRBV5-1 to TRBJ1-4, with a tentative D call TRBD1 (6 bases). The CDR3 extends over 15 amino acids. The ends were cut back, 4 bases at V and 6 bases at J, with 16 bases in the middle. Germline CDR1 and CDR2: SGHRS and YFSETQ. The CDR3 loop reads CASSQNRAIDEKLFF. The CDR3 bases are TGCGCCAGCAGCCAGAACAGGGCGATAGATGAAAAACTGTTTTTT. The whole variable domain, filled in from reference TRBV5-1 and TRBJ1-4, reads KAGVTQTPRYLIKTRGQQVTLSCSPISGHRSVSWYQQTPGQGLQFLFEYFSETQRNKGNFPGRFSGRQFSNSRSEMNVSTLELGDSALYLCASSQNRAIDEKLFFGSGTQLSVL.

The V and J genes are TRBV30 and TRBJ2-7, with 12 bases identical to TRBD1. CDR1 is GTSNPN and CDR2 is SVGIG in the germline V gene (reference sequence). Trimming at V came to 2 bases and at J to 7 bases, leaving 6 bases not matched to a gene. The CDR3 has 14 residues. The CDR3 loop reads CAWSPGQGAFEQYF. The CDR3 coding sequence is TGTGCCTGGAGTCCGGGACAGGGGGCGTTTGAGCAGTACTTC.

The V call is TRBV2, the J call TRBJ1-1; D is uncertain. Germline CDR1 and CDR2: SNHLY and FYNNEI. V was clipped by 11 bases and J by 0 bases, with 13 bases between them. The CDR3 extends over 13 amino acids. In DNA form, the CDR3 reads TGTGCCCGCATCGGGATTCTGAACACTGAAGCTTTCTTT. This codes for CARIGILNTEAFF. Full variable domain (rest looked up from reference TRBV2 and TRBJ1-1): EPEVTQTPSHQVTQMGQEVILRCVPISNHLYFYWYRQILGQKVEFLVSFYNNEISEKSEIFDDQFSVERPDGSNFTLKIRSTKLEDSAMYFCARIGILNTEAFFGQGTRLTVV.

Turning to this clone: Other DNA sequences in the same sample also yield this CDR3. The chain has TRBV18 and TRBJ2-3; D gene uncertain. The CDR3 has 13 residues. Between the trimmed V and J ends, which lost 6 bases and 0 bases, there was a span of 7 bases. Germline CDR1 KGHSH, CDR2 LQKENI. CDR3 loop: CASSLTSTDTQYF. CDR3 nucleotide sequence: TGTGCCAGCTCCCTGACTAGCACAGATACGCAGTATTTT.

The genes are TRBV30 and TRBJ2-3; D call uncertain. The CDR3 totals 14 residues. V lost 1 base and J lost 5, with 13 bases in between. The germline V gene encodes CDR1 GTSNPN and CDR2 SVGIG (reference sequence). The CDR3 DNA follows: TGTGCCTGGAGTGAATTGATAGCTGGAGATACGCAGTATTTT. It specifies CAWSELIAGDTQYF.

V usage is TRBV7-9 and J usage is TRBJ1-5; D ambiguous. V was pared by 5 bases and J by 1 base, with 9 bases between. CDR1 is SEHNR and CDR2 is FQNEAQ in the germline V gene (reference sequence). The length of the CDR3 is 14 residues. The DNA of the CDR3 is TGTGCCAGCAGCGGAGGAGGGAGCAATCAGCCCCAGCATTTT. Protein: CASSGGGSNQPQHF.

The gene calls are TRBV5-6 and TRBJ1-4; 7 bases line up with TRBD1. The trim removed 2 bases at V and 8 bases at J, leaving 9 bases unmatched. This CDR3 is 15 amino acids long. Germline V gene lookup returns CDR1 SGHDT and CDR2 YYEEEE. DNA of the CDR3: TGTGCCAGCAGCTTAACACAGGGGCGTGGGGAAAAACTGTTTTTT. It is translated as CASSLTQGRGEKLFF. The complete variable domain, with remaining parts taken from reference TRBV5-6 and TRBJ1-4, reads DAGVTQSPTHLIKTRGQQVTLRCSPKSGHDTVSWYQQALGQGPQFIFQYYEEEERQRGNFPDRFSGHQFPNYSSELNVNALLLGDSALYLCASSLTQGRGEKLFFGSGTQLSVL.

This chain joins TRBV5-1 and TRBJ1-1; 9 nucleotides line up with TRBD1. Trimming at V came to 0 bases and at J to 5 bases, leaving 11 bases not matched to a gene. The CDR3 extends over 17 amino acids. Germline CDR1 and CDR2: SGHRS and YFSETQ. Written as DNA, the CDR3 is TGCGCCAGCAGCTTGGTGGGACAGGGCCTTAGTGGGACTGAAGCTTTCTTT. As protein: CASSLVGQGLSGTEAFF.

The chain is built from TRBV4-1 and TRBJ2-3; TRBD2 is a possible D gene (6 bases). The CDR3 covers 16 residues. Trimming left V 2 bases short and J 4 bases short, with 16 bases between. The germline CDR1 and CDR2 sequences are MGHRA and YSYEKL. Here the CDR3 reads CASSQTRSGVADTQYF. CDR3 sequence (DNA): TGCGCCAGCAGCCAAACCCGGTCGGGGGTCGCAGATACGCAGTATTTT.

The genes are TRBV5-1 and TRBJ1-2; a weak D match, TRBD1 (6 bases). This CDR3 comprises 14 residues. Trimming shortened V by 2 bases and J by 4 bases, and 12 bases separated the two germline ends. Looked up from germline, CDR1 is SGHRS and CDR2 is YFSETQ. Here the CDR3 DNA reads TGCGCCAGCAGCTTTCCAGGGGAACCCTATGGCTACACCTTC. Translating it yields CASSFPGEPYGYTF.

The gene calls are TRBV4-1 and TRBJ2-1; TRBD2 aligns across 10 bases. The CDR3 spans 16 residues. Germline lookup yields CDR1 MGHRA and CDR2 YSYEKL. After removal of 0 bases from V and 5 bases from J, the junction contained 4 bases not matched to a gene. In DNA form, the CDR3 reads TGCGCCAGCAGCCAAGAAACTAGCGGGGTGAACAATGAGCAGTTCTTC. Translation: CASSQETSGVNNEQFF.